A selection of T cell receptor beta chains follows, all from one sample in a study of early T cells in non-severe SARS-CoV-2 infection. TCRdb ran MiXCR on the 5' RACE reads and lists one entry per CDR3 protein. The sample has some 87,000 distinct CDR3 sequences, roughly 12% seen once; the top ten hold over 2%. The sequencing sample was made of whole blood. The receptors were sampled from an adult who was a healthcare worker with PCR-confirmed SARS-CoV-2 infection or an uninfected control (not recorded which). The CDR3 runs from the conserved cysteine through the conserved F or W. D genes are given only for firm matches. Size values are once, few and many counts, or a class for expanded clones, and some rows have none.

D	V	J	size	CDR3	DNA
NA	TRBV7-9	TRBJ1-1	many	CASMGWDTEAFF	TGTGCCAGCATGGGGTGGGACACTGAAGCTTTCTTT
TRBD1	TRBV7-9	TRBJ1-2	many	CASSLRDRVPDGYTF	TGTGCCAGCAGCTTACGGGACAGAGTCCCGGATGGCTACACCTTC
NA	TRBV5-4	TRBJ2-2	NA	CASSLVRSNTGELFF	TGTGCCAGCAGCTTGGTTAGGTCGAACACCGGGGAGCTGTTTTTT
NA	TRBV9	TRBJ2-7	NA	CASSVRDRAEQYF	TGTGCCAGCAGCGTCCGGGACCGCGCAGAGCAGTACTTC
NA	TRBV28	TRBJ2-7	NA	CASSPGTDHYEQYF	TGTGCCAGCAGTCCCGGGACTGATCACTACGAGCAGTACTTC
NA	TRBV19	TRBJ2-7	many	CASSPTDAYEQYF	TGTGCCAGTAGCCCGACAGATGCCTACGAGCAGTACTTC
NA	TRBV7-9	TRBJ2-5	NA	CASSAAPPGNF	TGTGCCAGCAGCGCTGCCCCTCCGGGTAACTTC
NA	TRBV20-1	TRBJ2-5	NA	CSASSQETQYF	TGCAGTGCGAGCAGTCAAGAGACCCAGTACTTC
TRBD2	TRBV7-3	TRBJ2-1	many	CASSPSALAGVGEQFF	TGTGCCAGCAGCCCCAGCGCGCTAGCGGGAGTCGGTGAGCAGTTCTTC
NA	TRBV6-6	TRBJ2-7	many	CASSAEGLGDYEQYF	TGTGCCAGCAGTGCCGAGGGACTCGGCGACTACGAGCAGTACTTC
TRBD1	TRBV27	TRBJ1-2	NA	CASSSRGLGYTF	TGTGCCAGCAGTTCCAGGGGGCTGGGCTACACCTTC
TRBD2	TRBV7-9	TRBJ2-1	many	CASTLAGAYNEQFF	TGTGCCAGCACCTTAGCGGGAGCCTACAATGAGCAGTTCTTC
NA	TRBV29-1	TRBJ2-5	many	CSVLGADETQYF	TGCAGCGTTTTGGGAGCGGACGAGACCCAGTACTTC